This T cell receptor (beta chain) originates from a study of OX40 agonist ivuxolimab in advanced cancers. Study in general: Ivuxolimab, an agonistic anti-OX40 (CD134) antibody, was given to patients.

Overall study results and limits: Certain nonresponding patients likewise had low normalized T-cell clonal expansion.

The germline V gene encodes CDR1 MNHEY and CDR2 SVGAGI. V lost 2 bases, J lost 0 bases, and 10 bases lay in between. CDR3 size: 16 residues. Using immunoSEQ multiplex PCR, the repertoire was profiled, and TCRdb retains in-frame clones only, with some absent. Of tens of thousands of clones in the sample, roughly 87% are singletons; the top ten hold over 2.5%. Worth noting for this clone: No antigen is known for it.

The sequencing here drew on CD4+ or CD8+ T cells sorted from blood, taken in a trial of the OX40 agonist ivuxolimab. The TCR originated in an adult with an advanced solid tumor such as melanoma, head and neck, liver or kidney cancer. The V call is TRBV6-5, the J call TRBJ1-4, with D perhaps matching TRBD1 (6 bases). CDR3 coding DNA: TGTGCCAGCAGTTACCGGGGGGCGGCAACTAATGAAAAACTGTTTTTT. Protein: CASSYRGAATNEKLFF.